This T cell receptor (beta chain) was identified in a study of cytomegalovirus exposure and HLA in healthy donors. Study-level findings and limits: Reportedly, cytomegalovirus status was diagnosed with high sensitivity and specificity. Subsequent analysis found a tendency for first-cohort TCR clusters to co-occur within the 120 or so validation repertoires.

Points on this clone: As yet, its antigen is unknown.

Germline V gene data show CDR1 as LGHNA and CDR2 as YSLEER. J was trimmed by 2 bases and V by 4 bases; bases with no gene match: 6. The length of the CDR3 is 17 residues. Profiling relied on immunoSEQ multiplex PCR, and the TCRdb table lists in-frame clones only, not all of them. The data show more than 250,000 clones, 70% to 90% seen once. The material sequenced was PBMCs. The origin of this receptor is a woman younger than 30 in good health and CMV-seronegative. The chain is built from TRBV4-3 and TRBJ2-6, with 9 bases matching TRBD1. The CDR3 DNA follows: TGCGCCAGCAGCCCCACAGGGGGCGCCGCTGGGGCCAACGTCCTGACTTTC. Encoded protein: CASSPTGGAAGANVLTF.